A selection of T cell receptor beta chains follows, all from one sample in a study of shared clonotypes between healthy human individuals. Clones were read by immunoSEQ multiplex PCR, and TCRdb kept only the in-frame ones, dropping some. The data show hundreds of thousands of clones, about 96% seen once. The source material was naive CD8+ T cells sorted from blood. Source of these receptors: a woman between 25 and 40 years old in good health. Each CDR3 is given with its conserved first and last residue. A D gene is named only where the DNA matches it firmly. Not all rows give a size; the values are once, few, many and, for expanded clones, a class.

abundance	j_gene	d_gene	v_gene	CDR3aa	CDR3nt
-	TRBJ2-7	-	TRBV9	CASSVEVTGQEQYF	TGTGCCAGCAGCGTAGAAGTTACAGGGCAAGAGCAGTACTTC
-	TRBJ1-3	-	TRBV28	CASSFAHQGSGNTIYF	TGTGCCAGCAGTTTTGCCCACCAGGGCTCTGGAAACACCATATATTTT
-	TRBJ2-7	TRBD2	TRBV11-2	CASSPTSVPYEQYF	TGTGCCAGCAGCCCCACTAGCGTCCCCTACGAGCAGTACTTC
-	TRBJ2-7	-	TRBV27	CASRLRGQGTYEQYF	TGTGCCAGCAGACTGAGAGGGCAGGGGACCTACGAGCAGTACTTC
-	TRBJ2-2	-	TRBV5-4	CASSLSSGELFF	TGTGCCAGCAGCTTGAGCAGCGGGGAGCTGTTTTTT
-	TRBJ2-7	-	TRBV7-9	CASSPPYGGDSYEQYF	TGTGCCAGCAGCCCTCCGTATGGGGGAGACTCCTACGAGCAGTACTTC
-	TRBJ2-7	TRBD1	TRBV6-5	CASSSTGGTYEQYF	TGTGCCAGCAGTTCCACAGGGGGCACGTACGAGCAGTACTTC
once	TRBJ1-2	-	TRBV7-9	CASSSGGNYGYTF	TGTGCCAGCAGCTCCGGGGGTAACTATGGCTACACCTTC
-	TRBJ2-7	-	TRBV27	CASSLFGGAPYEQYF	TGTGCCAGCAGTTTATTTGGGGGAGCCCCCTACGAGCAGTACTTC
few	TRBJ2-7	-	TRBV5-4	CASSNLYEQYF	TGTGCCAGCAGCAACCTCTACGAGCAGTACTTC
-	TRBJ2-3	-	TRBV27	CASSFLAGRADTQYF	TGTGCCAGCAGTTTTCTGGCGGGACGGGCAGATACGCAGTATTTT
-	TRBJ2-7	TRBD2	TRBV28	CATEKAGGPPYEQYF	TGTGCCACCGAAAAAGCGGGAGGGCCCCCCTACGAGCAGTACTTC
-	TRBJ2-7	-	TRBV4-2	CASSQDIGASRGLGEQYF	TGTGCCAGCAGCCAAGATATTGGGGCGTCGCGCGGTTTGGGAGAGCAGTACTTC
-	TRBJ2-7	TRBD1	TRBV27	CASSLNRGYEQYF	TGTGCCAGCAGTTTGAACAGGGGCTACGAGCAGTACTTC
-	TRBJ2-7	-	TRBV11-2	CASSLGLGGYEQYF	TGTGCCAGCAGCTTAGGGTTGGGCGGATACGAGCAGTACTTC
-	TRBJ2-1	TRBD1	TRBV28	CASSRDRGYNEQFF	TGTGCCAGCTCCCGGGACAGGGGATACAATGAGCAGTTCTTC
-	TRBJ1-2	-	TRBV28	CASSPRPGADGYTF	TGTGCCAGCAGCCCACGTCCGGGGGCGGACGGCTACACCTTC
-	TRBJ2-7	TRBD2	TRBV4-1	CASSLSETSEYEQYF	TGCGCCAGCAGCCTTTCTGAGACTAGCGAGTACGAGCAGTACTTC
-	TRBJ2-1	-	TRBV27	CASSDGTKWDEQFF	TGTGCCAGCAGTGACGGGACGAAGTGGGATGAGCAGTTCTTC